This TCR beta chain was captured in a study of T cells in Graves' hyperthyroidism and ophthalmopathy. Template material for amplifying TCR beta CDR3 regions consisted of RNA transcripts. First-round RT-PCR of the TCR CDR3 relied on the HTBI primer set. TCRdb analysed the multiplex PCR reads with MiXCR anew, one entry per CDR3 protein. Seen here are a few hundred thousand distinct CDR3 sequences, 14% observed once, and the top ten hold less than 6%. This clonotype was found many times. The germline CDR1 and CDR2 sequences are SGHTA and FQGNSA. Trimming cost V 4 bases and J 5 bases, with 11 bases left between them. The CDR3 runs 14 residues.

This rearrangement joins TRBV7-2 to TRBJ1-4; D uncertain. The receptor was isolated from a woman in her 30s with Graves' hyperthyroidism that later progressed to Graves' ophthalmopathy. The sample taken for sequencing was blood. Here the CDR3 reads CASSSTVSNEKLFF. DNA for the CDR3: TGTGCCAGCAGCTCCACGGTTTCCAATGAAAAACTGTTTTTT.